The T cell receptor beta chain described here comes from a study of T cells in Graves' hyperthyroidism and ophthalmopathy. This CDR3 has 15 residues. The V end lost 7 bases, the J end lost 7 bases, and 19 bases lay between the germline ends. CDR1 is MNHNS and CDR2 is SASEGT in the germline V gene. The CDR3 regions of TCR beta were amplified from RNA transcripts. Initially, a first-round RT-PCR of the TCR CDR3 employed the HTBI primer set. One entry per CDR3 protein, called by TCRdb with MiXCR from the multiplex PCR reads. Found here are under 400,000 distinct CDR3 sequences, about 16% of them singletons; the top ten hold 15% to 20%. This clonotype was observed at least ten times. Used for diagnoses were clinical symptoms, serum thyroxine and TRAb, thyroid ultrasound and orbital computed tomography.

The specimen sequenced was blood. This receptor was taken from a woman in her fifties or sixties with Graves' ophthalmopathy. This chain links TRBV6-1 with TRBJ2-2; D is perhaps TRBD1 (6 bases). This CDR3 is CASTHTGRGGGELFF. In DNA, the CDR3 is TGTGCCAGCACCCACACGGGCAGGGGCGGCGGGGAGCTGTTTTTT.